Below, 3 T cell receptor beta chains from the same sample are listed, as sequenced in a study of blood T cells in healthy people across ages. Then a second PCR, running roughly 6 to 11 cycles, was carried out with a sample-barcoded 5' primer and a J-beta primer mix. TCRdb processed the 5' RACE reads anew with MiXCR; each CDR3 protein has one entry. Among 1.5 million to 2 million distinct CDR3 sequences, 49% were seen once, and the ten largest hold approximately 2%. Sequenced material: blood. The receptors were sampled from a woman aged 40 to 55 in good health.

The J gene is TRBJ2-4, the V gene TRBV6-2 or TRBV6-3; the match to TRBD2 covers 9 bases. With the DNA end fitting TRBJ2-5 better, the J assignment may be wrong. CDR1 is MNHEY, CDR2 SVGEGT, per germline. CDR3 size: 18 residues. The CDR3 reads CASSYSKLAGIIPETQYF. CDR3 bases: TGTGCCAGCAGTTACTCTAAGCTAGCGGGGATTATTCCGGAGACCCAGTACTTC.

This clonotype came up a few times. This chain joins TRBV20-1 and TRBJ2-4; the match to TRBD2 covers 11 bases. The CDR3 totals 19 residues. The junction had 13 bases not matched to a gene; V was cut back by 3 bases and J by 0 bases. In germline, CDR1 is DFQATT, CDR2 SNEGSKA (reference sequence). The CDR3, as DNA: TGCAGTGCTAGTGAAGTCCTAGCGGGGGGTAATCTAGCCAAAAACATTCAGTACTTC. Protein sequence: CSASEVLAGGNLAKNIQYF.

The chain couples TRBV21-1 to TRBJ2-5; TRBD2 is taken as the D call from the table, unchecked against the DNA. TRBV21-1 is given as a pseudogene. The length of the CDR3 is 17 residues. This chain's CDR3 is CASSPPWTSGFSETQYF. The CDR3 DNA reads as TGTGCCAGCAGCCCCCCATGGACTAGCGGGTTTAGTGAGACCCAGTACTTC.